A single sample gave rise to the 14 T cell receptor beta chains below, sequenced in a study of a mutant IDH1 vaccine in newly diagnosed glioma. Time point: baseline, week 1 (first vaccination visit). Treatment indicated: pre-vaccination baseline after standard-of-care therapy. Profiling relied on immunoSEQ multiplex PCR, and the TCRdb table lists in-frame clones only, not all of them. The table records 50,000 to 75,000 clones, more than 90% of them present only once. The starting material was PBMCs, obtained from a glioma patient treated with radiotherapy, temozolomide or both. These receptors all come from a man aged 50 or older with glioma.

The genes are TRBV28 and TRBJ2-2, with D possibly being TRBD1 (6 bases). Germline lookup yields CDR1 MDHEN and CDR2 SYDVKM. Trimming left V 7 bases short and J 1 base short, with 10 bases between. This CDR3 is built from 14 residues. This CDR3 is CASIQGGNTGELFF. The CDR3 DNA is TGTGCCAGCATCCAAGGGGGGAACACCGGGGAGCTGTTTTTT.

This rearrangement joins TRBV7-3 to TRBJ2-6, with 10 bases matching TRBD2. Germline V gives CDR1 SGHTA, CDR2 FQGTGA. The CDR3 spans 19 residues. The J segment lost 0 bases and the V segment lost 4 bases, leaving 9 bases of the junction unmatched. CDR3: CASSSWTSGVYSGANVLTF. In DNA, the CDR3 is TGTGCCAGCAGCTCTTGGACTAGCGGCGTCTACTCTGGGGCCAACGTCCTGACTTTC.

V is TRBV3-1 (or the pseudogene TRBV3-2) and J is TRBJ1-5; D remains ambiguous. The germline CDR1 and CDR2 sequences are LGHDT and YNNKEL (reference sequence). V was shortened by 8 bases and J by 9 bases, with 5 bases between the two germline ends. This CDR3 region has 9 residues. CDR3 loop: CASCTPQHF. DNA for the CDR3: TGTGCCAGCTGCACGCCCCAGCATTTT.

This chain links TRBV6-5 with TRBJ2-7; 10 nucleotides match TRBD1. Germline V gives CDR1 MNHEY, CDR2 SVGAGI. V lost 5 bases and J lost 5; bases outside the gene matches: 9. CDR3 length: 15 amino acids. The CDR3 spells CASSKLPGTGDEQYF. CDR3 DNA: TGTGCCAGCAGTAAATTGCCCGGGACAGGGGACGAGCAGTACTTC.

This clone was seen once. The CDR3, as DNA: TGTGCCAGCAGCTTTGACAGCTCTTTCTCTGGAAACACCATATATTTT. Its translation is CASSFDSSFSGNTIYF. V and J are TRBV11-2 and TRBJ1-3; D is perhaps TRBD1 (5 bases). The CDR3 consists of 16 residues. V was shortened by 3 bases and J by 0 bases, with 12 bases between the two germline ends. Germline V gene lookup returns CDR1 SGHAT and CDR2 FQNNGV.

The V and J genes are TRBV19 and TRBJ2-7; 7 bases agree with TRBD1. This CDR3 contains 17 residues. CDR1 is LNHDA, CDR2 SQIVND, per germline (reference sequence). V shed 4 bases and J 0 bases; nucleotides not matched to a gene: 12. The CDR3 loop is CASSTYSTGVGSYEQYF. The CDR3 nucleotides are TGTGCCAGTAGTACCTACTCTACAGGGGTAGGCTCCTACGAGCAGTACTTC.

The genes are TRBV4-3 and TRBJ2-1; 10 nucleotides match TRBD2. J lost 4 bases, V lost 0 bases, and 3 bases had no gene match. Germline V lookup: CDR1 LGHNA, CDR2 YSLEER. The CDR3 length is 16 residues. This chain's CDR3 is CASSQDVAGGYNEQFF. The CDR3 DNA is TGCGCCAGCAGCCAAGATGTAGCGGGGGGTTACAATGAGCAGTTCTTC.

This rearrangement joins TRBV6-5 to TRBJ2-7; D not resolved. The CDR3 runs 15 residues. The germline CDR1 and CDR2 sequences are MNHEY and SVGAGI. The V end was cut by 0 bases, the J end by 2 bases, with 11 bases between. The CDR3, as DNA: TGTGCCAGCAGTTACTCGAATGGCAGAACCTACGAGCAGTACTTC. Translated, it gives CASSYSNGRTYEQYF.

V and J are TRBV5-1 and TRBJ1-6; 11 bases are a match to TRBD1. V trimming: 3 bases; J trimming: 9 bases; junction bases outside the gene matches: 2. CDR3 length: 14 residues. The germline V gene has CDR1 SGHRS and CDR2 YFSETQ. CDR3 amino acids: CASSWDRGASPLHF. As DNA, the CDR3 is TGCGCCAGCAGCTGGGACAGGGGGGCTTCACCCCTCCACTTT.

The V call is TRBV5-1, the J call TRBJ1-5; maybe TRBD1 (5 bases). Trimming stripped 3 bases from V and 2 bases from J, with 18 bases between. Germline assignment: CDR1 SGHRS and CDR2 YFSETQ. CDR3 length: 17 residues. This chain's CDR3 is CASSWGGDGSGNQPQHF. Written as DNA, the CDR3 is TGCGCCAGCAGCTGGGGGGGAGATGGATCGGGCAATCAGCCCCAGCATTTT.

The rearrangement links TRBV2 to TRBJ2-7, with 8 bases aligning to TRBD1. Trimming cost V 6 bases and J 2 bases; bases outside gene matches: 6. Germline lookup yields CDR1 SNHLY and CDR2 FYNNEI. CDR3 length: 14 residues. The CDR3 region is CASRPPDRAYEQYF. DNA for the CDR3: TGTGCCAGCAGGCCTCCGGACAGGGCCTACGAGCAGTACTTC.

The J gene is TRBJ2-2, the V gene TRBV6-5; a weak D match, TRBD1 (5 bases). CDR1 and CDR2 from the germline V gene are MNHEY and SVGAGI. The ends were cut back, 4 bases at V and 0 bases at J, with 6 bases in the middle. The CDR3 runs 14 residues. CDR3 sequence reads: CASSWTTNTGELFF. CDR3 nucleotide sequence: TGTGCCAGCAGTTGGACAACGAACACCGGGGAGCTGTTTTTT.

The V call is TRBV9, the J call TRBJ1-3; D gene unclear. Germline-derived CDR1 and CDR2 are SGDLS and YYNGEE. The V and J ends lost 0 bases and 0 bases respectively, with 13 bases between them. CDR3 length: 17 residues. The CDR3 region has the DNA TGTGCCAGCAGCGTAGATCAGCAAGGCCCCTCTGGAAACACCATATATTTT. Its protein product is CASSVDQQGPSGNTIYF. Drawing the rest from reference TRBV9 and TRBJ1-3, the complete variable domain is DSGVTQTPKHLITATGQRVTLRCSPRSGDLSVYWYQQSLDQGLQFLIQYYNGEERAKGNILERFSAQQFPDLHSELNLSSLELGDSALYFCASSVDQQGPSGNTIYFGEGSWLTVV.

J is TRBJ2-3 and V is TRBV5-1; maybe TRBD2 (6 bases). The germline V gene has CDR1 SGHRS and CDR2 YFSETQ. The CDR3 consists of 16 residues. V was clipped by 7 bases and J by 3 bases, with 21 bases between them. The CDR3 loop reads CASANAGLAGTDTQYF. Here the CDR3 DNA reads TGCGCCAGCGCGAACGCGGGGCTAGCAGGGACAGATACGCAGTATTTT.